This is a list of T cell receptor beta chains from one sample in a study of graft-versus-host responses after intestinal transplantation. These receptors' antigens are unknown. Produced via immunoSEQ multiplex PCR; TCRdb's table is partial and in-frame only. The sample yields around 100,000 clones, over 85% seen once. The sample in question was unstimulated CD8+ T cells sorted from spleen or lymph node cells, obtained before intestinal transplant. The receptors shown here come from a human donor who received an intestinal transplant. Both conserved end residues are part of each CDR3. D genes are given only for firm matches.

d_call,j_call,v_call,cdr3_nt,cdr3_aa
NA,TRBJ1-6,TRBV27,TGTGCCAGCAGGTTCGAGGGGACTTCACCCCTCCACTTT,CASRFEGTSPLHF
NA,TRBJ2-5,TRBV27,TGTGCCAGCAGTTTATCATGGGGGAAAGAGACCCAGTACTTC,CASSLSWGKETQYF
NA,TRBJ2-5,TRBV11-2,TGTGCCAGCAGCTTCGGGACCGGGGTACGGGAGACCCAGTACTTC,CASSFGTGVRETQYF
NA,TRBJ2-2,TRBV9,TGTGCCAGCAGCCCCTATTTGGGAAAGACCGGGGAGCTGTTTTTT,CASSPYLGKTGELFF
NA,TRBJ1-6,TRBV4-1,TGCGCCAGCAGCCCCCGGGACGTAAATAATTCACCCCTCCACTTT,CASSPRDVNNSPLHF
NA,TRBJ1-1,TRBV7-9,TGTGCCAGCAGCTCAGTGGGGGGGCAAGTCTTT,CASSSVGGQVF
NA,TRBJ1-1,TRBV7-6,TGTGCCAGCAGTCAATCGCAGGGGAACACTGAAGCTTTCTTT,CASSQSQGNTEAFF
NA,TRBJ2-1,TRBV7-9,TGTGCCAGCAGCGGAGGATTTGGCGATGAGCAGTTCTTC,CASSGGFGDEQFF
NA,TRBJ2-3,TRBV5-1,TGCGCCAGCAGGATGGAGAGCACAGATACGCAGTATTTT,CASRMESTDTQYF
NA,TRBJ1-2,TRBV7-9,TGTGCCAGCAGCTCTAGTCCCGGTGGCTACACCTTC,CASSSSPGGYTF
NA,TRBJ1-1,TRBV7-9,TGTGCCAGCAGCTTTCAGGGCGAAGCTTTCTTT,CASSFQGEAFF
NA,TRBJ2-5,TRBV9,TGTGCCAGCAGTCCTGGTCAGGGGCTTCAAGAGACCCAGTACTTC,CASSPGQGLQETQYF
NA,TRBJ2-5,TRBV10-2,TGCGCCAGCAGTGAGGGCCAAGAGACCCAGTACTTC,CASSEGQETQYF
NA,TRBJ1-1,TRBV5-4,TGTGCCAGCAGCCCCCAAGTCGGGGTCGACACTGAAGCTTTCTTT,CASSPQVGVDTEAFF
NA,TRBJ2-7,TRBV20-1,TGCAGTGCTAGAGGGGCTGGCGAGCAGTACTTC,CSARGAGEQYF